Listed below are T cell receptor beta chains from one sample, sequenced in a study of cytomegalovirus exposure and HLA in healthy donors. Generated by immunoSEQ multiplex PCR, the TCRdb table keeps only in-frame clones and is missing some. This table holds almost 200,000 clones, about four fifths found once. The sample consisted of PBMCs. Source of these receptors: a male donor in good health and CMV-seropositive. CDR3s include the opening cysteine and the closing phenylalanine or tryptophan. The order of the fields is V gene, clone size, J gene, D gene, CDR3 protein, CDR3 DNA. A D gene is named only where the DNA matches it firmly. Clone size is not always given. Where it is, it says once, few, many or a class for expanded clones.

V gene: TRBV27; clone size: NA; J gene: TRBJ1-6; D gene: NA; CDR3 protein: CASSLGAGVNSPLHF; CDR3 DNA: TGTGCCAGCAGTTTAGGGGCAGGGGTTAATTCACCCCTCCACTTT
V gene: TRBV27; clone size: once; J gene: TRBJ1-2; D gene: NA; CDR3 protein: CASSLRSGSLLGYTF; CDR3 DNA: TGTGCCAGCAGTTTAAGGTCAGGATCCTTATTAGGCTACACCTTC
V gene: TRBV7-6; clone size: NA; J gene: TRBJ2-2; D gene: NA; CDR3 protein: CASSLESGALNTGELFF; CDR3 DNA: TGTGCCAGCAGCTTAGAATCAGGGGCCTTGAACACCGGGGAGCTGTTTTTT
V gene: TRBV18; clone size: once; J gene: TRBJ2-7; D gene: NA; CDR3 protein: CASSPPSWSSYEQYF; CDR3 DNA: TGTGCCAGCTCACCACCGTCGTGGAGCTCCTACGAGCAGTACTTC
V gene: TRBV29-1; clone size: few; J gene: TRBJ2-2; D gene: TRBD1; CDR3 protein: CSVPGQGSTGELFF; CDR3 DNA: TGCAGCGTTCCGGGACAGGGAAGCACCGGGGAGCTGTTTTTT
V gene: TRBV6-4; clone size: NA; J gene: TRBJ2-3; D gene: NA; CDR3 protein: CARAPPDTQYF; CDR3 DNA: TGTGCCAGGGCCCCCCCAGATACGCAGTATTTT
V gene: TRBV7-9; clone size: NA; J gene: TRBJ2-7; D gene: TRBD1; CDR3 protein: CASSLNRGSDEQYF; CDR3 DNA: TGTGCCAGCAGCTTAAACAGGGGGTCGGATGAGCAGTACTTC
V gene: TRBV2; clone size: NA; J gene: TRBJ1-5; D gene: NA; CDR3 protein: CASRSEVNQPQHF; CDR3 DNA: TGTGCCAGCAGATCGGAGGTGAATCAGCCCCAGCATTTT
V gene: TRBV9; clone size: NA; J gene: TRBJ1-1; D gene: NA; CDR3 protein: CASSRDSYPAAFF; CDR3 DNA: TGTGCCAGCAGTCGTGACAGTTACCCGGCGGCTTTCTTT
V gene: TRBV7-9; clone size: NA; J gene: TRBJ2-1; D gene: TRBD2; CDR3 protein: CASSLGSGGYNEQFF; CDR3 DNA: TGTGCCAGCAGCTTAGGTAGCGGGGGCTACAATGAGCAGTTCTTC
V gene: TRBV10-3; clone size: few; J gene: TRBJ2-2; D gene: NA; CDR3 protein: CAIRPRTEKGELFF; CDR3 DNA: TGTGCCATCAGGCCACGCACAGAAAAAGGGGAGCTGTTTTTT
V gene: TRBV9; clone size: few; J gene: TRBJ1-2; D gene: NA; CDR3 protein: CASSVGGGEGGYTF; CDR3 DNA: TGTGCCAGCAGCGTAGGGGGGGGAGAGGGAGGCTACACCTTC
V gene: TRBV9; clone size: NA; J gene: TRBJ2-4; D gene: TRBD2; CDR3 protein: CASSVEAGVENIQYF; CDR3 DNA: TGTGCCAGCAGCGTAGAGGCGGGAGTGGAAAACATTCAGTACTTC
V gene: TRBV7-2; clone size: NA; J gene: TRBJ1-1; D gene: NA; CDR3 protein: CASSLFGGVGEAFF; CDR3 DNA: TGTGCCAGCAGCTTATTCGGGGGAGTAGGTGAAGCTTTCTTT
V gene: TRBV5-1; clone size: NA; J gene: TRBJ2-1; D gene: TRBD2; CDR3 protein: CASSPGTSGSEQFF; CDR3 DNA: TGCGCCAGCAGCCCCGGGACTAGCGGGAGTGAGCAGTTCTTC
V gene: TRBV7-7; clone size: NA; J gene: TRBJ2-1; D gene: TRBD2; CDR3 protein: CASRGTSNEQFF; CDR3 DNA: TGTGCCAGCCGGGGGACTAGCAATGAGCAGTTCTTC
V gene: TRBV5-1; clone size: few; J gene: TRBJ1-3; D gene: NA; CDR3 protein: CASSLAGGAGNTIYF; CDR3 DNA: TGCGCCAGCAGCTTGGCCGGAGGGGCAGGAAACACCATATATTTT
V gene: TRBV7-2; clone size: few; J gene: TRBJ1-2; D gene: TRBD1; CDR3 protein: CASSFARGSNYGYTF; CDR3 DNA: TGTGCCAGCAGCTTCGCCAGGGGGTCTAACTATGGCTACACCTTC
V gene: TRBV7-2; clone size: NA; J gene: TRBJ2-2; D gene: NA; CDR3 protein: CASSFGLTPGELFF; CDR3 DNA: TGTGCCAGCAGCTTTGGACTGACCCCGGGAGAGCTGTTTTTT
V gene: TRBV27; clone size: NA; J gene: TRBJ1-1; D gene: NA; CDR3 protein: CASTPSAGNTEAFF; CDR3 DNA: TGTGCCAGCACACCGAGTGCGGGGAACACTGAAGCTTTCTTT
V gene: TRBV28; clone size: NA; J gene: TRBJ1-1; D gene: TRBD1; CDR3 protein: CASPAVGTGFLNTEAFF; CDR3 DNA: TGTGCCAGCCCCGCGGTAGGGACAGGGTTCCTGAACACTGAAGCTTTCTTT
V gene: TRBV6-5; clone size: NA; J gene: TRBJ1-1; D gene: NA; CDR3 protein: CASTSTGNEAFF; CDR3 DNA: TGTGCCAGCACCTCTACAGGCAATGAAGCTTTCTTT
V gene: TRBV27; clone size: NA; J gene: TRBJ1-2; D gene: NA; CDR3 protein: CASSFQQGQGYTF; CDR3 DNA: TGTGCCAGCAGTTTTCAGCAGGGCCAAGGCTACACCTTC
V gene: TRBV7-9; clone size: NA; J gene: TRBJ1-2; D gene: TRBD1; CDR3 protein: CASSLVTGNYGYTF; CDR3 DNA: TGTGCCAGCAGCTTAGTGACAGGGAACTATGGCTACACCTTC
V gene: TRBV19; clone size: NA; J gene: TRBJ2-1; D gene: NA; CDR3 protein: CASSIQGPYNEQFF; CDR3 DNA: TGTGCCAGTAGTATCCAGGGCCCCTACAATGAGCAGTTCTTC
V gene: TRBV15; clone size: NA; J gene: TRBJ2-3; D gene: NA; CDR3 protein: CATSRGLLDTQYF; CDR3 DNA: TGTGCCACCAGCAGAGGTCTATTAGATACGCAGTATTTT
V gene: TRBV19; clone size: NA; J gene: TRBJ2-7; D gene: NA; CDR3 protein: CASSAGLYASYEQYF; CDR3 DNA: TGTGCCAGTAGTGCGGGACTTTACGCCTCCTACGAGCAGTACTTC
V gene: TRBV2; clone size: NA; J gene: TRBJ2-6; D gene: NA; CDR3 protein: CASNGQSFSGANVLTF; CDR3 DNA: TGTGCCAGCAACGGACAGAGCTTCTCTGGGGCCAACGTCCTGACTTTC
V gene: TRBV7-9; clone size: NA; J gene: TRBJ1-6; D gene: TRBD1; CDR3 protein: CASSLRGQKNSPLHF; CDR3 DNA: TGTGCCAGCAGCTTACGGGGACAGAAAAATTCACCCCTCCACTTT
V gene: TRBV7-3; clone size: NA; J gene: TRBJ1-2; D gene: TRBD1; CDR3 protein: CASSLEWDRADVNYGYTF; CDR3 DNA: TGTGCCAGCAGCTTAGAATGGGACAGGGCCGATGTTAACTATGGCTACACCTTC
V gene: TRBV7-9; clone size: NA; J gene: TRBJ1-4; D gene: TRBD1; CDR3 protein: CASSRGQGNEKLFF; CDR3 DNA: TGTGCCAGCAGCCGGGGACAGGGTAATGAAAAACTGTTTTTT
V gene: TRBV28; clone size: NA; J gene: TRBJ2-7; D gene: TRBD2; CDR3 protein: CASSGVGGYEQYF; CDR3 DNA: TGTGCCAGCAGTGGGGTGGGGGGGTACGAGCAGTACTTC
V gene: TRBV15; clone size: NA; J gene: TRBJ2-7; D gene: NA; CDR3 protein: CATSRDLQVDYEQYF; CDR3 DNA: TGTGCCACCAGCAGAGATCTGCAGGTGGACTACGAGCAGTACTTC
V gene: TRBV28; clone size: NA; J gene: TRBJ1-1; D gene: TRBD1; CDR3 protein: CAIQGAFTEAFF; CDR3 DNA: TGTGCCATACAGGGGGCCTTCACTGAAGCTTTCTTT
V gene: TRBV6-5; clone size: NA; J gene: TRBJ2-7; D gene: TRBD1; CDR3 protein: CASSYALLDRLGEQYF; CDR3 DNA: TGTGCCAGCAGTTACGCGCTACTGGACAGGCTGGGGGAGCAGTACTTC
V gene: TRBV21-1; clone size: NA; J gene: TRBJ2-7; D gene: NA; CDR3 protein: CASSKRQRSSYEQYF; CDR3 DNA: TGTGCCAGCAGCAAGAGACAGAGATCCTCCTACGAGCAGTACTTC
V gene: TRBV27; clone size: NA; J gene: TRBJ2-7; D gene: NA; CDR3 protein: CASSLIGAEQYF; CDR3 DNA: TGTGCCAGCAGTTTAATAGGGGCCGAGCAGTACTTC
V gene: TRBV30; clone size: few; J gene: TRBJ1-1; D gene: NA; CDR3 protein: CAWSVQYTEAFF; CDR3 DNA: TGTGCCTGGAGTGTACAGTACACTGAAGCTTTCTTT
V gene: TRBV6-1; clone size: few; J gene: TRBJ1-4; D gene: NA; CDR3 protein: CASREPGEGLTNEKLFF; CDR3 DNA: TGTGCCAGCAGGGAACCAGGGGAGGGACTCACTAATGAAAAACTGTTTTTT
V gene: TRBV5-5; clone size: NA; J gene: TRBJ2-4; D gene: TRBD1; CDR3 protein: CASSIRDSDPKNIQYF; CDR3 DNA: TGTGCCAGCAGCATCCGGGACAGCGATCCCAAAAACATTCAGTACTTC
V gene: TRBV27; clone size: NA; J gene: TRBJ1-1; D gene: NA; CDR3 protein: CASSPRQNTEAFF; CDR3 DNA: TGTGCCAGCAGTCCCCGACAGAACACTGAAGCTTTCTTT
V gene: TRBV19; clone size: NA; J gene: TRBJ1-2; D gene: TRBD1; CDR3 protein: CATKGGSGGYTF; CDR3 DNA: TGTGCCACCAAAGGGGGCTCCGGTGGCTACACCTTC
V gene: TRBV5-5; clone size: NA; J gene: TRBJ1-1; D gene: NA; CDR3 protein: CASSSNIGLGDKAFF; CDR3 DNA: TGTGCCAGCAGCTCGAACATCGGACTGGGAGATAAAGCTTTCTTT